This T cell receptor (beta chain) was observed in a study of T cells in narcolepsy. For the study at large: Patients with NT1 or NT2 and healthy control donors were enrolled.

Only in-frame clones appear in the TCRdb table, and some are missing; sequencing was by immunoSEQ multiplex PCR. Of 15,000 to 20,000 clones in the sample, 85% to 90% were seen once. Germline CDR1 SQVTM, CDR2 ANQGSEA. This CDR3 has 13 residues. Trimming stripped 4 bases from V and 5 bases from J, with 14 bases between. Study conclusions and caveats: Blood of same and different patients, but not healthy controls, reportedly held recurring autoreactive clonotypes. No autoreactive T cell clone sequences appeared in some memory CD4+ repertoires. HCRT-specific and TRIB2-specific autoreactive clonotypes appeared among same-patient CSF and blood CD4+ clonotypes.

Details on this clone: Its antigen is still unknown.

This clonotype originated in a human donor in good health. The sample consisted of memory (CD45RA-) CD4+ T cells from blood. This chain links TRBV29-1 with TRBJ2-5, with D unresolved. The CDR3 protein is CSVVALGDETQYF. DNA for the CDR3: TGCAGCGTTGTGGCCCTAGGAGATGAGACCCAGTACTTC.